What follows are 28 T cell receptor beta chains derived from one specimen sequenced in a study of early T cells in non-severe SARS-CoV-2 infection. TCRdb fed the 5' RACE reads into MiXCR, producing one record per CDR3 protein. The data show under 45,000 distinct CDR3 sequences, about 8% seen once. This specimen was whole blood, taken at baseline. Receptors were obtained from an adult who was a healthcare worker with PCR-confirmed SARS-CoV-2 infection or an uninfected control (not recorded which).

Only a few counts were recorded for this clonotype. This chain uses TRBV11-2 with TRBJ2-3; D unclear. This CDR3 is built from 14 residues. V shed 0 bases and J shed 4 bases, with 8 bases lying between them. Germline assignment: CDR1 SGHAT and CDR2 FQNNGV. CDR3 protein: CASSLDWRSDTQYF. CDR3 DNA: TGTGCCAGCAGCTTAGATTGGCGGTCAGATACGCAGTATTTT.

The CDR3, as DNA: TGTGCCAGCAGCTTGAGAGACGACACTGAAGCTTTCTTT. It encodes CASSLRDDTEAFF. The chain uses TRBV5-4 and TRBJ1-1; D unresolved. Germline V lookup: CDR1 SGHNT, CDR2 YYREEE (reference sequence). This CDR3 spans 13 amino acids. Trimming shortened V by 1 base and J by 3 bases, and 7 bases separated the two germline ends.

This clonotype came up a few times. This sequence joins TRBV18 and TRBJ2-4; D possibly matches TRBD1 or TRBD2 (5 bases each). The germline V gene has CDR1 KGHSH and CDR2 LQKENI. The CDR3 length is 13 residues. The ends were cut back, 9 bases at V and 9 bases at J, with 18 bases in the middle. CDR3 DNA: TGTGCCAGTTCTGGGGCAGAGGGCGGCATTCAGTACTTC. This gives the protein CASSGAEGGIQYF.

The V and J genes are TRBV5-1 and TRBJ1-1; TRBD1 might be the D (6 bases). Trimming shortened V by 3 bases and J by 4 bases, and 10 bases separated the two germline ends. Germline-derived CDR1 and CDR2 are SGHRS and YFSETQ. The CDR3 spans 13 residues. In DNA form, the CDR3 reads TGCGCCAGCAGCTCCGGGGGGCCCACTGAAGCTTTCTTT. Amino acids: CASSSGGPTEAFF.

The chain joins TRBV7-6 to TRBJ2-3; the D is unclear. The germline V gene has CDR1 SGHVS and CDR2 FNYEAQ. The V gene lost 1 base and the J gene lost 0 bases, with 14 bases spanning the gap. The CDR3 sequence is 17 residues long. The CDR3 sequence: CASSLEEKSTSTDTQYF. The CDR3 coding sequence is TGTGCCAGCAGCTTAGAGGAGAAGTCTACTAGCACAGATACGCAGTATTTT.

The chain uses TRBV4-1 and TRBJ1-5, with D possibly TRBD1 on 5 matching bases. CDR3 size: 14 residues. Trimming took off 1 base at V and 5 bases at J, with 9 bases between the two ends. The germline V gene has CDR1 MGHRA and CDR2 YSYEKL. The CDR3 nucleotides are TGCGCCAGCAGCCAAGTGGGGGTCGATCAGCCCCAGCATTTT. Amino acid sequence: CASSQVGVDQPQHF.

CDR3 sequence reads: CASSVSTGTETQYF. CDR3 in DNA: TGTGCCAGCAGCGTATCTACAGGGACGGAGACCCAGTACTTC. The J gene is TRBJ2-5, the V gene TRBV11-2, with D possibly being TRBD1 (6 bases). Between the trimmed V and J ends, which lost 5 bases and 5 bases, there was a span of 15 bases. CDR1 is SGHAT, CDR2 FQNNGV, per germline. The CDR3 is 14 amino acids.

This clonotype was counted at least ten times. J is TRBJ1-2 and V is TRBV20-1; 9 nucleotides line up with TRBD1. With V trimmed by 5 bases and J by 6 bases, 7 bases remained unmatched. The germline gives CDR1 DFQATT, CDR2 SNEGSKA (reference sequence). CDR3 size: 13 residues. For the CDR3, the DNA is TGCAGTGCTTTCCGGGACAGGGTGGATGGCTACACCTTC. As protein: CSAFRDRVDGYTF.

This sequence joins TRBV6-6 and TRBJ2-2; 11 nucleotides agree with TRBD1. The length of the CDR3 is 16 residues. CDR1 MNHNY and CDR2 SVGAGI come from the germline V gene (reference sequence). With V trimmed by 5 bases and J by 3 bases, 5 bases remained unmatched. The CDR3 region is CASSKDRGLDTGELFF. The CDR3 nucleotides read TGTGCCAGCAGTAAGGACAGGGGGCTAGACACCGGGGAGCTGTTTTTT.

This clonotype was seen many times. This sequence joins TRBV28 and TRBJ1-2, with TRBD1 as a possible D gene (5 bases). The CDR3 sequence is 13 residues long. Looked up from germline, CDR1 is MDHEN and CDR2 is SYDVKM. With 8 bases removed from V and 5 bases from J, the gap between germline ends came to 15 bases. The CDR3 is CASWRQSAYGYTF. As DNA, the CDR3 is TGTGCCAGCTGGCGACAGTCCGCTTATGGCTACACCTTC.

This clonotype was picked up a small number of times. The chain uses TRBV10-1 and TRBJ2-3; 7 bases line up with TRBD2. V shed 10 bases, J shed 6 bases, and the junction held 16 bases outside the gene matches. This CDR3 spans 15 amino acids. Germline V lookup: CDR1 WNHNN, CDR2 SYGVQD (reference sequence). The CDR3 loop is CANELTGTTSDTQYF. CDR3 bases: TGCGCCAACGAATTAACCGGGACTACCAGTGATACGCAGTATTTT.

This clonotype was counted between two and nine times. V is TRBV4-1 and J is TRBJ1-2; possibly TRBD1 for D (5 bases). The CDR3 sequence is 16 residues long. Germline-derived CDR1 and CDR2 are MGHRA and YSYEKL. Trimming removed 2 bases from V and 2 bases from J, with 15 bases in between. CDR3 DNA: TGCGCCAGCAGCCAACCGGGACGGCGGAACAACTATGGCTACACCTTC. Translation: CASSQPGRRNNYGYTF.

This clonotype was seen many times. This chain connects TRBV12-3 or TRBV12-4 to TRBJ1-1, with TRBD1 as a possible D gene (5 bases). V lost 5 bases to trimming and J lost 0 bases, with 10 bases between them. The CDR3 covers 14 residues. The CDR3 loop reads CASSARDLNTEAFF. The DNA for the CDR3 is TGTGCCAGCAGTGCCCGGGACCTGAACACTGAAGCTTTCTTT.

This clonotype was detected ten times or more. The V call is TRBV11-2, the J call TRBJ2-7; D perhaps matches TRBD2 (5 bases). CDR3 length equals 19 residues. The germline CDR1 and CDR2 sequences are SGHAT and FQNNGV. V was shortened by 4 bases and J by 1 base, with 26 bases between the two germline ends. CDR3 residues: CASSSLFSSVGDRSYEQYF. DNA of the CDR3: TGTGCCAGCAGCTCCCTATTTAGTAGCGTCGGGGATAGGTCCTACGAGCAGTACTTC.

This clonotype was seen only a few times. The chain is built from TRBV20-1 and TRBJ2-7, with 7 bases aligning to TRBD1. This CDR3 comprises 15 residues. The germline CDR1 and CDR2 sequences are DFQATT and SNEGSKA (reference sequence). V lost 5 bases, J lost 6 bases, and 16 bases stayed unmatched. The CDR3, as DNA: TGCAGTGCTCGCTATGGGACAGAAATTGTCCGCGAGCAGTACTTC. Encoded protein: CSARYGTEIVREQYF.

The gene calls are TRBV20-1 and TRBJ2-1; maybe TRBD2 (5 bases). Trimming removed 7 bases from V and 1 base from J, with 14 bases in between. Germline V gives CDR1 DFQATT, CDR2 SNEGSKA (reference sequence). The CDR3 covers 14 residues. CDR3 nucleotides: TGCAGTGTCGGAGGAGCATGGTCCTACAATGAGCAGTTCTTC. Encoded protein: CSVGGAWSYNEQFF.

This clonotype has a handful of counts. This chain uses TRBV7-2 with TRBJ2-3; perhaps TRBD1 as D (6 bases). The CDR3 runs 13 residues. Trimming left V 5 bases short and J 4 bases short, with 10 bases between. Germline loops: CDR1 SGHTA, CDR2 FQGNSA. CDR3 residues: CASSKRQADTQYF. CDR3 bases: TGTGCCAGCAGCAAAAGACAGGCAGATACGCAGTATTTT.

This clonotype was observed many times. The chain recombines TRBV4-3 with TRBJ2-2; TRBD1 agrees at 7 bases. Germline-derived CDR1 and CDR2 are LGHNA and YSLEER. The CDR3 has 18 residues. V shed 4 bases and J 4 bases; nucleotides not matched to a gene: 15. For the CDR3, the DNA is TGCGCCAGCAGCCGCTTCCCAGGACAGGTCGCCGGCACCGGGGAGCTGTTTTTT. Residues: CASSRFPGQVAGTGELFF.

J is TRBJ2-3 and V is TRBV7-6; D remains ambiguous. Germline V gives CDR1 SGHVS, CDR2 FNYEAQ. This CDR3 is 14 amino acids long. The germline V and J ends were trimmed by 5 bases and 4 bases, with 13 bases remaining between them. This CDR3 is CASSPTLGADTQYF. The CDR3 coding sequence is TGTGCCAGCAGCCCAACTCTAGGTGCAGATACGCAGTATTTT.

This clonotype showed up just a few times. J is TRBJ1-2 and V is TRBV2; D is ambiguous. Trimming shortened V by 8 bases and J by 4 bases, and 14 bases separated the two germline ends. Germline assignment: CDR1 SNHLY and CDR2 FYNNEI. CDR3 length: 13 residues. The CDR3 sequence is CASVKVQGYGYTF. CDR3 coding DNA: TGTGCCAGCGTAAAAGTCCAAGGCTATGGCTACACCTTC.

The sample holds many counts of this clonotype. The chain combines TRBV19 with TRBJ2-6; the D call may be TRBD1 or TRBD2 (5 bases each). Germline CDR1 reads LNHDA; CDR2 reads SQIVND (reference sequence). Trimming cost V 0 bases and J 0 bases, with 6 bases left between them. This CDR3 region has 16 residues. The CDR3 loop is CASSIDGGSGANVLTF. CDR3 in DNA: TGTGCCAGTAGTATAGATGGGGGCTCTGGGGCCAACGTCCTGACTTTC.

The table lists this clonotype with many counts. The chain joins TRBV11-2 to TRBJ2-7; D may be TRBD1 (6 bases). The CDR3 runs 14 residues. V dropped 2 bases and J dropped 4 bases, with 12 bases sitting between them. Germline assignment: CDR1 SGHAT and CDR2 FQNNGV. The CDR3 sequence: CASSLLDRIYEQYF. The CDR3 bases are TGTGCCAGCAGCTTATTGGACAGAATTTACGAGCAGTACTTC.

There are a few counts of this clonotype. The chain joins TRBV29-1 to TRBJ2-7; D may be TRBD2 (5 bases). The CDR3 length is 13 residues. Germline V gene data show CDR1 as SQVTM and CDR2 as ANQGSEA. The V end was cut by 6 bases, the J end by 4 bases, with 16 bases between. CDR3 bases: TGCAGCGTCCTCGCCGGAGGTCTATACGAGCAGTACTTC. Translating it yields CSVLAGGLYEQYF.

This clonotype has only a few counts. CDR3 in amino acids: CASSIGLRQETQYF. The CDR3 coding sequence is TGTGCCAGCAGTATCGGGCTTAGGCAAGAGACCCAGTACTTC. V and J are TRBV28 and TRBJ2-5, with D hard to call. The germline V and J ends were trimmed by 5 bases and 2 bases, with 12 bases remaining between them. CDR1 and CDR2 from the germline V gene are MDHEN and SYDVKM. This CDR3 region has 14 residues.

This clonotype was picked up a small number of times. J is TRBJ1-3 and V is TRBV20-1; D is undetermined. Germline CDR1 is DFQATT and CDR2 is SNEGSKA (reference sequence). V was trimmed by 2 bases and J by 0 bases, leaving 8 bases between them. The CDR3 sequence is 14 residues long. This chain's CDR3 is CSARQDGSGNTIYF. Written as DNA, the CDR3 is TGCAGTGCTAGACAAGACGGCTCTGGAAACACCATATATTTT.

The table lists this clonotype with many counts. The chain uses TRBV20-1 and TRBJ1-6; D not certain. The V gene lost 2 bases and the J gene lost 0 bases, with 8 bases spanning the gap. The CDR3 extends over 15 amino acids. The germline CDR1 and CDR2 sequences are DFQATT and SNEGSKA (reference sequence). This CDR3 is CSARPVLSYNSPLHF. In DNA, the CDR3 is TGCAGTGCTAGACCGGTTCTCTCCTATAATTCACCCCTCCACTTT.

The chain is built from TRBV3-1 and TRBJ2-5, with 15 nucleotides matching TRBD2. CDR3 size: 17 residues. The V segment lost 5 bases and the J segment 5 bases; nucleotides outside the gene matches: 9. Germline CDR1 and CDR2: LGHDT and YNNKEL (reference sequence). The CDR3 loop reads CASSAAGTSGGPETQYF. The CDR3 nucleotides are TGTGCCAGCAGCGCAGCCGGGACTAGCGGGGGGCCGGAGACCCAGTACTTC.

The CDR3 here is CASSGDREDGYTF. CDR3 bases: TGTGCCAGCAGTGGGGACAGGGAGGATGGCTACACCTTC. The chain recombines TRBV2 with TRBJ1-2, with TRBD1 matching 9 bases. This CDR3 comprises 13 residues. Germline CDR1 SNHLY, CDR2 FYNNEI. V gave up 4 bases and J gave up 6 bases; unmatched junction bases: 3.